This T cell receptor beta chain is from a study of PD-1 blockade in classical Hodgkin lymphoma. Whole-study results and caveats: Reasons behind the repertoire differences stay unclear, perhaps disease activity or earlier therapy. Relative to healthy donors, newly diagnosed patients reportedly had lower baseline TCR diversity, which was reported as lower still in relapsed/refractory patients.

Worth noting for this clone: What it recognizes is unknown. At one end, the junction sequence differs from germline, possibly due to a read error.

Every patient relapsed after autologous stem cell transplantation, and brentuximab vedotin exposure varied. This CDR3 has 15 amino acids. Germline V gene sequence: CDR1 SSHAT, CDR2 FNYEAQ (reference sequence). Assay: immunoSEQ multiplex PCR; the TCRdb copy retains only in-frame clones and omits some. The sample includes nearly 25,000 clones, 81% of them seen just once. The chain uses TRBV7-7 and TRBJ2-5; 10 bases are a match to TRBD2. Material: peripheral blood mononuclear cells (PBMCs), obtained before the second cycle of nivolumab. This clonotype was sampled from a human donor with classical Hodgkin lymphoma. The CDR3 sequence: CASSPISGGQETQYF. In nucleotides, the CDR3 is TGTGCTAGCAGTCCAATTAGCGGGGGGCAAGAGACCCAGTACTTC.